This T cell receptor (beta chain) originates from a study of preoperative IRX-2 immunotherapy in early breast cancer. V was cut by 7 bases and J by 1 base, with 13 bases left in between. CDR3 size: 14 residues. Germline V gives CDR1 LNHDA, CDR2 SQIVND (reference sequence). Sequencing was performed with immunoSEQ multiplex PCR; in TCRdb, only in-frame clones are kept and a portion is missing. The profile covers roughly 27,000 clones, with 75% to 80% appearing a single time and less than 2.5% taken by the ten largest. Treatment specified: preoperative locoregional IRX-2 cytokine immunotherapy. Samples came from a phase Ib trial of preoperative locoregional IRX-2 cytokine immunotherapy.

This clonotype was sampled from a human donor with breast cancer. The sequencing here drew on lymph node tissue, taken before IRX-2 immunotherapy. V is TRBV19 and J is TRBJ1-2; a weak D match, TRBD1 (5 bases). CDR3 residues: CASTNGAVNYGYTF. CDR3 DNA: TGTGCCAGTACCAACGGGGCAGTTAACTATGGCTACACCTTC.